The 9 T cell receptor beta chains given below trace back to one sample, sequenced in a study of T cell repertoires in cytomegalovirus infection. TCRdb redid the calling of the reads with MiXCR, one entry per CDR3 protein. The sample holds about 770,000 distinct CDR3 sequences, about 28% seen once. What these receptors recognize is not known. Sequencing used cultured CD8+ T cells from PBMCs, obtained from culture after CMV antigen stimulation. These receptors were taken from a human donor in good health (CMV status not recorded). Some clones in this sample may be carry-over from other donors' samples.

This sequence joins TRBV27 and TRBJ1-5; D is unresolved. V was shortened by 10 bases and J by 9 bases, with 19 bases between the two germline ends. Germline assignment: CDR1 MNHEY and CDR2 SMNVEV (reference sequence). The CDR3 has 13 amino acids. CDR3 in DNA: TGTGCCATCTTGGACGGTGTAGGAGGGCCCCAGCATTTT. Encoded protein: CAILDGVGGPQHF.

This clonotype has only a few counts. The genes are TRBV11-2 and TRBJ1-1; D ambiguous. From germline, CDR1 is SGHAT and CDR2 FQNNGV. The germline V and J ends were trimmed by 5 bases and 2 bases, with 12 bases remaining between them. The CDR3 runs 14 residues. CDR3 region: CASSTRPSNTEAFF. CDR3 coding DNA: TGTGCCAGCAGCACCCGACCGAGCAACACTGAAGCTTTCTTT.

This clonotype has a handful of counts. The chain recombines TRBV29-1 with TRBJ2-6, with TRBD2 as a possible D gene (5 bases). Germline values: CDR1 SQVTM, CDR2 ANQGSEA. V lost 7 bases and J lost 6, with 7 bases in between. The CDR3 covers 11 residues. CDR3 sequence: CSAGMANVLTF. CDR3 coding DNA: TGCAGCGCCGGGATGGCCAACGTCCTGACTTTC. The variable domain in full, completed from reference TRBV29-1 and TRBJ2-6, reads SAVISQKPSRDICQRGTSLTIQCQVDSQVTMMFWYRQQPGQSLTLIATANQGSEATYESGFVIDKFPISRPNLTFSTLTVSNMSPEDSSIYLCSAGMANVLTFGAGSRLTVL.

As DNA, the CDR3 is TGTGCCAGCAGCTTAGCTCGGAGAGATGAGCAGTTCTTC. It translates to CASSLARRDEQFF. The J gene is TRBJ2-1, the V gene TRBV7-6; D gene uncertain. Germline CDR1 reads SGHVS; CDR2 reads FNYEAQ. Between the trimmed V and J ends, which lost 0 bases and 8 bases, there was a span of 8 bases. The length of the CDR3 is 13 residues.

With respect to this clonotype: At one boundary the junction diverges from the germline segment, which might be a read error. This chain connects TRBV7-8 to TRBJ2-1; TRBD1 or TRBD2 may be the D gene (6 bases each). Germline V CDR1 and CDR2: SGHVS, FQNEAQ. The CDR3 is 14 residues long. The CDR3 DNA reads as TGTGCCAACAGCAAGGGGGGTCAGGTTACTAGGCGGTTCTTC. Amino acid sequence: CANSKGGQVTRRFF.

This clonotype was counted only a few times. The chain uses TRBV7-6 and TRBJ2-5; D may correspond to TRBD1 or TRBD2 (5 bases each). V lost 1 base and J 2 bases, leaving 14 bases between the germline ends. From germline, CDR1 is SGHVS and CDR2 FNYEAQ. The CDR3 loop spans 16 amino acids. The CDR3 DNA reads as TGTGCCAGCAGCTTAGACCCGGGACCCCCACAAGAGACCCAGTACTTC. Its protein product is CASSLDPGPPQETQYF.

This clonotype has at least ten counts. The rearrangement links TRBV7-9 to TRBJ2-5; 10 bases are shared with TRBD2. The CDR3 is 15 amino acids. CDR1 is SEHNR and CDR2 is FQNEAQ in the germline V gene (reference sequence). After removal of 11 bases from V and 4 bases from J, the junction contained 13 bases not matched to a gene. In DNA, the CDR3 is TGTGCCCTCAGCGGAACGGCTAGCGGGGGAGAGACCCAGTACTTC. It codes for CALSGTASGGETQYF.

V and J are TRBV7-9 and TRBJ2-1; 9 bases are a match to TRBD1. Unmatched junction bases numbered 6, after V lost 5 bases and J lost 1 base. The CDR3 spans 16 residues. Germline assignment: CDR1 SEHNR and CDR2 FQNEAQ (reference sequence). The CDR3 loop reads CASSKTGGSSYNEQFF. The CDR3 nucleotides read TGTGCCAGCAGCAAGACAGGGGGATCTTCCTACAATGAGCAGTTCTTC.

This clonotype was detected ten times or more. The V gene is TRBV27, the J gene TRBJ1-5; D ambiguous. Trimming pared 3 bases from V and 5 bases from J, leaving 11 bases between. This CDR3 contains 14 residues. CDR1 and CDR2 from the germline V gene are MNHEY and SMNVEV (reference sequence). The CDR3 coding sequence is TGTGCCAGCAGTTTCAGCTTAGCACATCAGCCCCAGCATTTT. Translation gives CASSFSLAHQPQHF.